The 21 T cell receptor beta chains given below trace back to one sample, sequenced in a study of cytomegalovirus exposure and HLA in healthy donors. 60 Vbeta and 13 Jbeta primers were used in PCR. This table comes from immunoSEQ multiplex PCR, and its TCRdb copy is limited to in-frame clones, with some not included. The sample shows about 160,000 clones, roughly 78% of them seen only once. Sequencing was performed on PBMCs. The receptors derive from a man aged 35-49 years in good health and CMV-seronegative.

This chain joins TRBV14 and TRBJ1-2; D is perhaps TRBD1 (6 bases). CDR1 is SGHDN, CDR2 FVKESK, per germline. V was shortened by 6 bases and J by 2 bases, with 13 bases between the two germline ends. This CDR3 comprises 14 residues. The CDR3 DNA reads as TGTGCCAGCAGACCCACAGGGTTGAACTATGGCTACACCTTC. Its protein is CASRPTGLNYGYTF.

The V call is TRBV5-1, the J call TRBJ2-3, with TRBD2 matching over 7 bases. CDR1 and CDR2 (germline): SGHRS, YFSETQ. The CDR3 spans 15 residues. The ends lost 2 bases at V and 2 bases at J; junction bases unmatched: 5. The CDR3 nucleotides read TGCGCCAGCAGCTTAATGCGGGGGAACACAGATACGCAGTATTTT. This gives the protein CASSLMRGNTDTQYF. Looking up the rest from reference TRBV5-1 and TRBJ2-3 gives the full variable domain: KAGVTQTPRYLIKTRGQQVTLSCSPISGHRSVSWYQQTPGQGLQFLFEYFSETQRNKGNFPGRFSGRQFSNSRSEMNVSTLELGDSALYLCASSLMRGNTDTQYFGPGTRLTVL.

This clone was counted only a few times. The chain carries TRBV19 and TRBJ2-7; tentative D call: TRBD2 (6 bases). The CDR3 length is 16 residues. Deletions cut 3 bases from V and 5 bases from J, with 20 bases between. Germline V gene sequence: CDR1 LNHDA, CDR2 SQIVND (reference sequence). CDR3 nucleotides: TGTGCCAGTAGTATTGGCGGGAACTCCCCAATGGACGAGCAGTACTTC. Amino acid sequence: CASSIGGNSPMDEQYF.

The chain recombines TRBV6-5 with TRBJ2-7, with 8 positions matching TRBD1. V shed 6 bases, J shed 2 bases, and the junction held 6 bases outside the gene matches. Per germline, CDR1 MNHEY and CDR2 SVGAGI. The CDR3 runs to 14 residues. CDR3 sequence reads: CASSWGTGAYEQYF. CDR3 in DNA: TGTGCCAGCAGCTGGGGGACAGGTGCCTACGAGCAGTACTTC.

The genes are TRBV11-1 and TRBJ2-1; no definite D call. The CDR3 spans 16 residues. V was pared by 5 bases and J by 4 bases, with 18 bases between. Germline V CDR1 and CDR2: SGHAT, FQDESV (reference sequence). The CDR3 DNA reads as TGTGCCAGCAGCCCGAATCCGTCAGCGTTATACAATGAGCAGTTCTTC. It yields the protein CASSPNPSALYNEQFF.

The chain has TRBV10-3 and TRBJ1-1; no firm D call. This CDR3 region has 14 residues. The ends were cut back, 2 bases at V and 4 bases at J, with 11 bases in the middle. Germline loops: CDR1 ENHRY, CDR2 SYGVKD. For the CDR3, the DNA is TGTGCCATCAGTGAGAGGGCTGAGGGCACTGAAGCTTTCTTT. Translating it yields CAISERAEGTEAFF.

The V and J genes are TRBV4-2 and TRBJ2-2, with 14 nucleotides matching TRBD2. The CDR3 has 17 residues. J lost 7 bases, V lost 2 bases, and 6 bases had no gene match. Germline V lookup: CDR1 LGHNA, CDR2 YNFKEQ. The CDR3 spells CASSQWGLAGEDGELFF. CDR3 sequence (DNA): TGTGCCAGCAGCCAATGGGGACTAGCGGGAGAGGACGGGGAGCTGTTTTTT.

The V gene is TRBV2, the J gene TRBJ2-1; D is possibly TRBD2 (5 bases). V was clipped by 6 bases and J by 0 bases, with 15 bases between them. The CDR3 has 16 amino acids. Germline V CDR1 and CDR2: SNHLY, FYNNEI. Here the CDR3 DNA reads TGTGCCAGCAGCGGGGTCAGGATGAGCTCCTACAATGAGCAGTTCTTC. It codes for CASSGVRMSSYNEQFF.

The V call is TRBV19, the J call TRBJ2-4; 7 bases are a match to TRBD2. V lost 6 bases, J lost 8 bases, and 7 bases stayed unmatched. Germline loops: CDR1 LNHDA, CDR2 SQIVND (reference sequence). The CDR3 length is 13 residues. This chain's CDR3 is CASSEVRGDIQYF. The CDR3, as DNA: TGTGCCAGTAGCGAGGTCCGGGGGGACATTCAGTACTTC.

This clone was picked up one time. This chain links TRBV6-5 with TRBJ2-7; D is uncertain. The CDR3 loop spans 13 amino acids. Trimming removed 1 base at V and 2 bases at J, with 6 bases between. From germline, CDR1 is MNHEY and CDR2 SVGAGI. CDR3 in DNA: TGTGCCAGCAGTTACTGGCAGGCCTACGAGCAGTACTTC. Amino acids: CASSYWQAYEQYF.

The chain uses TRBV5-6 and TRBJ2-2, with TRBD2 matching over 9 bases. Trimming cost V 4 bases and J 3 bases; bases outside gene matches: 10. From germline, CDR1 is SGHDT and CDR2 YYEEEE. The CDR3 loop spans 17 amino acids. This CDR3 is CASSIGAGGPDTGELFF. CDR3 sequence (DNA): TGTGCCAGCAGCATAGGGGCGGGAGGGCCAGACACCGGGGAGCTGTTTTTT.

The chain employs TRBV5-1 and TRBJ2-5, with 7 bases that match TRBD1. Germline V CDR1 and CDR2: SGHRS, YFSETQ. V shed 4 bases and J 0 bases; nucleotides not matched to a gene: 9. The CDR3 covers 16 residues. CDR3 coding DNA: TGCGCCAGCAGCAACCCTCAGGGGGAGTACCAAGAGACCCAGTACTTC. Residues: CASSNPQGEYQETQYF.

The chain links TRBV5-1 to TRBJ2-7; D gene uncertain. Germline V gives CDR1 SGHRS, CDR2 YFSETQ. This CDR3 is built from 14 residues. Trimming took 1 base from V and 0 from J, leaving 8 bases between them. CDR3 protein: CASSLSRASYEQYF. CDR3 nucleotide sequence: TGCGCCAGCAGCTTGAGTAGAGCCTCCTACGAGCAGTACTTC.

The V call is TRBV6-4, the J call TRBJ2-2; D might be TRBD2 (6 bases). Germline CDR1 is MRHNA and CDR2 is SNTAGT. With 6 bases removed from V and 6 bases from J, the gap between germline ends came to 11 bases. The CDR3 runs to 13 residues. CDR3 loop: CASRAAGSGELFF. DNA of the CDR3: TGTGCCAGCAGGGCGGCGGGGTCCGGGGAGCTGTTTTTT.

The J gene is TRBJ2-1, the V gene TRBV5-4; the match to TRBD2 covers 10 bases. CDR1 is SGHNT and CDR2 is YYREEE in the germline V gene (reference sequence). V was clipped by 3 bases and J by 1 base; unmatched bases: 4. There are 16 residues in the CDR3. In nucleotides, the CDR3 is TGTGCCAGCAGCTCAAATAGCGGGAGGTCCTACAATGAGCAGTTCTTC. Translated, it gives CASSSNSGRSYNEQFF.

This rearrangement joins TRBV2 to TRBJ2-2; 7 bases fit TRBD1. The CDR3 is 16 amino acids. Germline CDR1 is SNHLY and CDR2 is FYNNEI. Germline trimming cut 7 bases from V and 1 base from J; bases unmatched to any gene: 9. CDR3 residues: CASTKRQGVNTGELFF. The CDR3 nucleotides read TGTGCCAGCACCAAGAGGCAGGGGGTGAACACCGGGGAGCTGTTTTTT. Full variable domain (outside the CDR3, taken from reference TRBV2 and TRBJ2-2): EPEVTQTPSHQVTQMGQEVILRCVPISNHLYFYWYRQILGQKVEFLVSFYNNEISEKSEIFDDQFSVERPDGSNFTLKIRSTKLEDSAMYFCASTKRQGVNTGELFFGEGSRLTVL.

The chain couples TRBV5-4 to TRBJ2-1, with TRBD1 matching over 8 bases. Germline loops: CDR1 SGHNT, CDR2 YYREEE (reference sequence). This CDR3 contains 14 residues. J was trimmed by 8 bases and V by 2 bases; bases with no gene match: 6. CDR3 loop: CASSLKQGVDEQFF. In DNA form, the CDR3 reads TGTGCCAGCAGCTTAAAACAGGGGGTCGATGAGCAGTTCTTC. The complete variable domain, with remaining parts taken from reference TRBV5-4 and TRBJ2-1, reads ETGVTQSPTHLIKTRGQQVTLRCSSQSGHNTVSWYQQALGQGPQFIFQYYREEENGRGNFPPRFSGLQFPNYSSELNVNALELDDSALYLCASSLKQGVDEQFFGPGTRLTVL.

The genes are TRBV6-6 and TRBJ2-1, with 12 positions matching TRBD2. Germline lookup yields CDR1 MNHNY and CDR2 SVGAGI (reference sequence). The V gene end was trimmed by 5 bases and the J gene end by 14 bases; junction bases not matched to a gene: 7. The CDR3 is 13 amino acids. The CDR3 sequence: CASSQRTSGTKFF. CDR3 DNA sequence: TGTGCCAGCAGTCAACGGACTAGCGGGACCAAGTTCTTC.

The chain couples TRBV7-9 to TRBJ2-1, with 8 bases identical to TRBD2. The germline gives CDR1 SEHNR, CDR2 FQNEAQ (reference sequence). The CDR3 is made up of 15 amino acids. After removal of 5 bases from V and 9 bases from J, the junction contained 12 bases not matched to a gene. CDR3 DNA sequence: TGTGCCAGCAGCCCACAGGGACTAGTAACTACTGAGCAGTTCTTC. Its translation is CASSPQGLVTTEQFF.

The rearrangement links TRBV28 to TRBJ2-3, with TRBD2 matching over 12 bases. The CDR3 is made up of 18 amino acids. Germline values: CDR1 MDHEN, CDR2 SYDVKM. Trimming at V came to 5 bases and at J to 0 bases, leaving 9 bases not matched to a gene. The CDR3 sequence is CASSTLRTSGTSTDTQYF. The CDR3 DNA is TGTGCCAGCAGTACCCTCCGGACTAGCGGGACTAGCACAGATACGCAGTATTTT.

V is TRBV28 and J is TRBJ2-1, with 7 bases aligning to TRBD1. With 6 bases clipped from V and 10 bases from J, the junction kept 6 bases outside the gene matches. This CDR3 has 12 residues. CDR1 MDHEN and CDR2 SYDVKM come from the germline V gene. For the CDR3, the DNA is TGTGCCAGCAGGATACAGGGGACCGAGCAGTTCTTC. It yields the protein CASRIQGTEQFF.